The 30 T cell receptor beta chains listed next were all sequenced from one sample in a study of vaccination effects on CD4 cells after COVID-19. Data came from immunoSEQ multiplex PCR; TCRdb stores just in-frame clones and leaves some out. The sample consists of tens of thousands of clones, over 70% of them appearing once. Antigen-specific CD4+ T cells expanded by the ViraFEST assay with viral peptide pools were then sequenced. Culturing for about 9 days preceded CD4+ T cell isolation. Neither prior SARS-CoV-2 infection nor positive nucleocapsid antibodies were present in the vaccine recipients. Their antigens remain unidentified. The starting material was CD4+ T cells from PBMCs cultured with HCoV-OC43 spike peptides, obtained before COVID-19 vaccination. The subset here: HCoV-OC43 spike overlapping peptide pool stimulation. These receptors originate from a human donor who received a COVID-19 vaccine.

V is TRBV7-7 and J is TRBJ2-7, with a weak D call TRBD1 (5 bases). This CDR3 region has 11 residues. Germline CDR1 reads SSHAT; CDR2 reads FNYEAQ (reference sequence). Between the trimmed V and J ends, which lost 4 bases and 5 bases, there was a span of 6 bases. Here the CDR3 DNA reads TGTGCCAGCAGCTCCAGGGACGAGCAGTACGTC. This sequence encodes CASSSRDEQYV.

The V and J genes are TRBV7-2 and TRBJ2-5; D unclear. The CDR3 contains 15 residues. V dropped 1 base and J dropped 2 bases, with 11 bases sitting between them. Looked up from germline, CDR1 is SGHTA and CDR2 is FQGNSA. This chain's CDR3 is CASSLELGLQETQYF. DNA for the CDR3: TGTGCCAGCAGCTTAGAGCTCGGGTTACAAGAGACCCAGTACTTC.

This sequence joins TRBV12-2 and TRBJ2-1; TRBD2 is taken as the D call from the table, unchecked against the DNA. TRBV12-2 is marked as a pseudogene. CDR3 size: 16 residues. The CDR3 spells CASRSPGLAEYNEQFF. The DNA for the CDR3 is TGTGCAAGTCGCTCCCCCGGACTAGCGGAATACAATGAGCAGTTCTTC.

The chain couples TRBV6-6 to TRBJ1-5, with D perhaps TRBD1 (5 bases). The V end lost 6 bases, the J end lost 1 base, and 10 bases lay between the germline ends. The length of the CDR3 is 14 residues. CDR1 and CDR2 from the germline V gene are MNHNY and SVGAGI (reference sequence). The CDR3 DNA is TGTGCCAGCAGCCAAGGGGTCAGCAATCAGCCCCAGCATTTT. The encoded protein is CASSQGVSNQPQHF.

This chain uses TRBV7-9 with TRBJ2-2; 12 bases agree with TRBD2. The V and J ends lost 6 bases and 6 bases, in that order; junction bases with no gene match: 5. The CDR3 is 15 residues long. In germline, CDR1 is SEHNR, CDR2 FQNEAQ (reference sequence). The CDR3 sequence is CASRLAGGGPGELFF. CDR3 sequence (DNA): TGTGCCAGCAGACTAGCGGGGGGCGGCCCCGGGGAGCTGTTTTTT.

CDR3 in DNA: TGTGCCAGCAGCTTGCTCGGCGGGGGGTACGATACGCAGTATTTT. This encodes CASSLLGGGYDTQYF. The genes are TRBV5-6 and TRBJ2-3; TRBD2 aligns across 8 bases. CDR1 SGHDT and CDR2 YYEEEE come from the germline V gene. The CDR3 totals 15 residues. V was pared by 1 base and J by 6 bases, with 7 bases of the junction left unmatched.

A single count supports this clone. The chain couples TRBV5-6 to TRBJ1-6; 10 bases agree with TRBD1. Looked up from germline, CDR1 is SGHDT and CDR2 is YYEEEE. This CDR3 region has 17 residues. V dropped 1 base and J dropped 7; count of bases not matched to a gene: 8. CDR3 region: CASSLRFGTGVNSPLHF. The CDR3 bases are TGTGCCAGCAGCTTGAGATTCGGGACAGGGGTAAATTCACCCCTCCACTTT.

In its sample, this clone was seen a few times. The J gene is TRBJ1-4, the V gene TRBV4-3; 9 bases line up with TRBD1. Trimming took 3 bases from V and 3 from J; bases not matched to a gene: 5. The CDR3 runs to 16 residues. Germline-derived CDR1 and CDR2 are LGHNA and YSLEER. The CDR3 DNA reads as TGCGCCAGCAGCCAGTACAACAGGGGGCCTAATGAAAAACTGTTTTTT. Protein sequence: CASSQYNRGPNEKLFF.

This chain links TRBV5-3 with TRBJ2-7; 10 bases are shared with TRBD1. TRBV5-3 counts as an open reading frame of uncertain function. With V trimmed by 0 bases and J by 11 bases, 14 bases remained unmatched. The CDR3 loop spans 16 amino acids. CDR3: CARSLGGTGAVSPKYV. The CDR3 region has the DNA TGTGCCAGAAGCTTGGGAGGGACAGGGGCCGTTTCGCCTAAGTACGTC.

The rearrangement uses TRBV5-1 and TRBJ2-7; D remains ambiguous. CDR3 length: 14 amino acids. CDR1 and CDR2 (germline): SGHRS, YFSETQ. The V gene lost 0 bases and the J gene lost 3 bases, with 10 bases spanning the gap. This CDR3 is CASSLAGSGYEQYV. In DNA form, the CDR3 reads TGCGCCAGCAGCTTGGCCGGCTCCGGCTACGAGCAGTACGTC.

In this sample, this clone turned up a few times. CDR3 in DNA: TGTGCCAGTAGGGAACAGCTCAATCAGCCCCAGCATTTT. Translated: CASREQLNQPQHF. The J gene is TRBJ1-5, the V gene TRBV19; D is undetermined. CDR1 and CDR2 (germline): LNHDA, SQIVND (reference sequence). The CDR3 runs to 13 residues. The ends were cut back, 6 bases at V and 3 bases at J, with 9 bases in the middle.

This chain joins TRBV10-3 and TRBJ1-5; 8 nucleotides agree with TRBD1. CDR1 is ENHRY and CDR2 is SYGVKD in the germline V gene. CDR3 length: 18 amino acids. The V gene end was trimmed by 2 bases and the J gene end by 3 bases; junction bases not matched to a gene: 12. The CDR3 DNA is TGTGCCATCAGTGAGGCCCCAGGACAGGGAACCGTCAATCAGCCCCAGCATTTT. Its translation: CAISEAPGQGTVNQPQHF.

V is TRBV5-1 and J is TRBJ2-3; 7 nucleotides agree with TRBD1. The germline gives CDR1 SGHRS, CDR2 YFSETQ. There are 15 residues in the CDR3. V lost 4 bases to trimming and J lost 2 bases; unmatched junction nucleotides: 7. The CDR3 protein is CASSRQGDSTDTQYF. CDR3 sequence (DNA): TGCGCCAGCAGCCGACAGGGAGATTCCACAGATACGCAGTATTTT.

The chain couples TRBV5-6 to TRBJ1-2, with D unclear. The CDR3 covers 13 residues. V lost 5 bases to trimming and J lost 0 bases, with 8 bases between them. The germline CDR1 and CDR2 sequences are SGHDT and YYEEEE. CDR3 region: CASSQLPNYGYTF. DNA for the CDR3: TGTGCCAGCAGTCAGCTACCTAACTATGGCTACACCTTC.

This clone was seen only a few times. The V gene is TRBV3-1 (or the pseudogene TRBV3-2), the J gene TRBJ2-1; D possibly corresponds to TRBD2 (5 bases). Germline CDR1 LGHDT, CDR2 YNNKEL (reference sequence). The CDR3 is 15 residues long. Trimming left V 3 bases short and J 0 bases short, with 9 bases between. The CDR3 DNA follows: TGTGCCAGCAGCCAGATGGCGGGCTCCTACAATGAGCAGTTCTTC. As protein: CASSQMAGSYNEQFF.

The CDR3 here is CASSLRSEGAREAFF. CDR3 nucleotide sequence: TGTGCCAGCAGCCTACGGAGTGAAGGGGCGCGTGAAGCTTTCTTT. The rearrangement uses TRBV7-2 and TRBJ1-1, with a tentative D call TRBD1 (5 bases). Per germline, CDR1 SGHTA and CDR2 FQGNSA. The CDR3 spans 15 residues. Trimming shortened V by 5 bases and J by 7 bases, and 20 bases separated the two germline ends.

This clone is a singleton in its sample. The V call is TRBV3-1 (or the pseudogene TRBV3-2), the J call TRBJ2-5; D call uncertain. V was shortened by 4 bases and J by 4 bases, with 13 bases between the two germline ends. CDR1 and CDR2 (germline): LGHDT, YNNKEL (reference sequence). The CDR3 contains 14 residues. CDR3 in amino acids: CASSPTQLRETQYF. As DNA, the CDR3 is TGTGCCAGCAGCCCGACGCAACTCAGAGAGACCCAGTACTTC.

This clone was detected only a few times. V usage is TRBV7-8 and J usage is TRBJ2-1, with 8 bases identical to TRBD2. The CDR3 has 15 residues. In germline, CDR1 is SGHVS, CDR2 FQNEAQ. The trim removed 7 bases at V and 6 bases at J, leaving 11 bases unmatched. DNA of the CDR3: TGTGCCAGCATCCACGGGGGGGCCGGCACCAATGAGCAGTTCTTC. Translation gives CASIHGGAGTNEQFF.

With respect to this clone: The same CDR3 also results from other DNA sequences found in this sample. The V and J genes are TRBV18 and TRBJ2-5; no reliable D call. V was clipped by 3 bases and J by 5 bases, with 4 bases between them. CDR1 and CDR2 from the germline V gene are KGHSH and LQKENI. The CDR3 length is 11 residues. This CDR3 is CASSPQETQYF. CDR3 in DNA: TGTGCCAGCTCACCGCAGGAGACCCAGTACTTC. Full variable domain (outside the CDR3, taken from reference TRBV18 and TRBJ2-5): NAGVMQNPRHLVRRRGQEARLRCSPMKGHSHVYWYRQLPEEGLKFMVYLQKENIIDESGMPKERFSAEFPKEGPSILRIQQVVRGDSAAYFCASSPQETQYFGPGTRLLVL.

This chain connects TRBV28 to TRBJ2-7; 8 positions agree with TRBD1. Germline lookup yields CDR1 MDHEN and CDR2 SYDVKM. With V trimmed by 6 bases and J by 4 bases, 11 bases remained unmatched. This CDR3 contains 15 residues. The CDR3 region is CASSSTGARRYEQYV. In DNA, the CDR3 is TGTGCCAGCAGCTCGACAGGGGCCAGAAGATACGAGCAGTACGTC.

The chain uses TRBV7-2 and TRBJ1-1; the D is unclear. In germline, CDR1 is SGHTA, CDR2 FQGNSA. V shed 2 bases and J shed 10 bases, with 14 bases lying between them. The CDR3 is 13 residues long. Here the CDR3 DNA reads TGTGCCAGCAGCTTAATAATAGGTTTTCGAGCTTTCTTT. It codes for CASSLIIGFRAFF.

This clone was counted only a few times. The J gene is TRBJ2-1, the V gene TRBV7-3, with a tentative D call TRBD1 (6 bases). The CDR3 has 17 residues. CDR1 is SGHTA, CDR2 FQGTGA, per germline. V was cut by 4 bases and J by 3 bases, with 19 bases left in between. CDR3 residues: CASSSLTGPIGYNEQFF. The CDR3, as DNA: TGTGCCAGCAGCTCCCTAACAGGGCCGATCGGCTACAATGAGCAGTTCTTC.

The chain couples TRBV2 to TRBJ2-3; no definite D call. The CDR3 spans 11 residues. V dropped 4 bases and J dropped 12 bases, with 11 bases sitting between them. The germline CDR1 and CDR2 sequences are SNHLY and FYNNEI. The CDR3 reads CASSVFQFQYF. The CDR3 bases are TGTGCCAGCAGTGTTTTCCAGTTTCAGTATTTT.

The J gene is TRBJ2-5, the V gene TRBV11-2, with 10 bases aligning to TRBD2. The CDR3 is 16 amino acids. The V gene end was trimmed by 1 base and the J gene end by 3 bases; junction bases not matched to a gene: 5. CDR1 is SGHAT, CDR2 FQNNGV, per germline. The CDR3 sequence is CASSLGLAGGKETQYF. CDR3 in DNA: TGTGCCAGCAGCTTAGGATTAGCGGGGGGTAAAGAGACCCAGTACTTC. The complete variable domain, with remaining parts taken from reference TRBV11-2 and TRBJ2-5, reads EAGVAQSPRYKIIEKRQSVAFWCNPISGHATLYWYQQILGQGPKLLIQFQNNGVVDDSQLPKDRFSAERLKGVDSTLKIQPAKLEDSAVYLCASSLGLAGGKETQYFGPGTRLLVL.

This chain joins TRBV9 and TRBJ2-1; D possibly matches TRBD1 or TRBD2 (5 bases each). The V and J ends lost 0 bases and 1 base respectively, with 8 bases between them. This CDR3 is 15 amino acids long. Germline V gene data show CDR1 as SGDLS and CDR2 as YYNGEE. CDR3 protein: CASSVVWGSYNEQFF. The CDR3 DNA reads TGTGCCAGCAGCGTAGTTTGGGGGTCCTACAATGAGCAGTTCTTC.

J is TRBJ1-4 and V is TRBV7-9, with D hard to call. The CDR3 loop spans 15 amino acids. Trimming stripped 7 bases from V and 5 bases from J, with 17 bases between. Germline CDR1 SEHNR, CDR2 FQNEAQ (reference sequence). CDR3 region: CASIILCDENEKLFF. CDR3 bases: TGTGCCAGCATTATTCTGTGCGATGAGAATGAAAAACTGTTTTTT.

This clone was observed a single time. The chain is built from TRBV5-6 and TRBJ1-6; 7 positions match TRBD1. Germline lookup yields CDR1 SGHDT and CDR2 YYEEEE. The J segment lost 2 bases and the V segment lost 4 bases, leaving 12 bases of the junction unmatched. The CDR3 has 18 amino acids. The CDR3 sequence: CASSPANRGWAYNSPLHF. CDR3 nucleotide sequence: TGTGCCAGCAGCCCGGCTAACAGGGGATGGGCCTATAATTCACCCCTCCACTTT.

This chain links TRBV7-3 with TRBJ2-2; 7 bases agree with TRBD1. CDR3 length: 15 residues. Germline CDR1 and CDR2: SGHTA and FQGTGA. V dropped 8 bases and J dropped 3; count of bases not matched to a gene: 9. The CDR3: CASADRASDTGELFF. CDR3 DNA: TGTGCCAGCGCTGACAGGGCGAGCGACACCGGGGAGCTGTTTTTT.

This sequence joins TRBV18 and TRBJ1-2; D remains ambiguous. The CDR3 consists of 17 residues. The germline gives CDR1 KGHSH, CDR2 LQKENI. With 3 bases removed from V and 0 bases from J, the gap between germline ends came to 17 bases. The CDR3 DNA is TGTGCCAGCTCACCTGCGATCCATCGGGGAGCTAACTATGGCTACACCTTC. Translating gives CASSPAIHRGANYGYTF. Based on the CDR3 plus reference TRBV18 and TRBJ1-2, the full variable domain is NAGVMQNPRHLVRRRGQEARLRCSPMKGHSHVYWYRQLPEEGLKFMVYLQKENIIDESGMPKERFSAEFPKEGPSILRIQQVVRGDSAAYFCASSPAIHRGANYGYTFGSGTRLTVV.

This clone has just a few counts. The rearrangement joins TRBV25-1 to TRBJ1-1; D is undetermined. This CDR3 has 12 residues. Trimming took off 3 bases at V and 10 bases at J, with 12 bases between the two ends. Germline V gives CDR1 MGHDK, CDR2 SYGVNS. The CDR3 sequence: CASSEEVRGAFF. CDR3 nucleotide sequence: TGTGCCAGCAGTGAGGAGGTACGGGGAGCTTTCTTT.